This is a list of T cell receptor beta chains from one sample in a study of shared clonotypes between healthy human individuals. Data came from immunoSEQ multiplex PCR; TCRdb stores just in-frame clones and leaves some out. The table records around 2,000,000 clones, about 95% of them present only once. The sample comprised naive CD8+ T cells sorted from blood. These receptors were obtained from a man aged 18 to 30 in good health. Both conserved end residues are part of each CDR3. Each record gives: D gene, clone size, V gene, J gene, CDR3 DNA, CDR3 protein. A D gene is named only where the DNA matches it firmly. Size tells how often a clone was seen (once, few, many) or the class of an expanded clone, and some rows leave it out.

TRBD1	-	TRBV7-9	TRBJ2-1	TGTGCCAGCAGCCCAAGACAGGGGAGCTCCTACAATGAGCAGTTCTTC	CASSPRQGSSYNEQFF
-	-	TRBV27	TRBJ2-1	TGTGCCAGCAGTCCGGATAGACTACCCAGCTACAATGAGCAGTTCTTC	CASSPDRLPSYNEQFF
-	once	TRBV9	TRBJ2-3	TGTGCCAGCAGCGCCCCCACAGTGGGGGGCCCAGATACGCAGTATTTT	CASSAPTVGGPDTQYF
-	-	TRBV4-1	TRBJ2-7	TGCGCCAGCAGTAACAGGGTCTTCTACGAGCAGTACTTC	CASSNRVFYEQYF
TRBD1	-	TRBV7-2	TRBJ1-5	TGTGCCCTACAATTTCACAGGGGGGATCAGCCCCAGCATTTT	CALQFHRGDQPQHF
-	-	TRBV6-5	TRBJ1-1	TGTGCCAGCAGTTACGTGAAGACGGACACTGAAGCTTTCTTT	CASSYVKTDTEAFF
TRBD2	once	TRBV7-9	TRBJ2-7	TGTGCCAGCAGCTTCCAAGCGGGGGGGTTTAAAGAGCAGTACTTC	CASSFQAGGFKEQYF
TRBD2	-	TRBV5-1	TRBJ2-7	TGCGCCAGCAGCTTGACCGGGACTAGCGGGGGGCAAGAGCAGTACTTC	CASSLTGTSGGQEQYF
TRBD2	once	TRBV7-9	TRBJ2-1	TGTGCCAGCAGCTCAGGACTAGCGGGGGAACATTACAATGAGCAGTTCTTC	CASSSGLAGEHYNEQFF
-	-	TRBV6-5	TRBJ1-4	TGTGCCAGCAGTTACTCAGGCGGGGATGAAAAACTGTTTTTT	CASSYSGGDEKLFF
-	once	TRBV7-9	TRBJ1-1	TGTGCCAGCAGCTTAGTGATAGGGGAAAACACTGAAGCTTTCTTT	CASSLVIGENTEAFF
TRBD2	-	TRBV4-1	TRBJ2-7	TGCGCCAGCAGCCAACGCCTAGCGGCCGAGCAGTACTTC	CASSQRLAAEQYF
TRBD1	-	TRBV7-9	TRBJ2-7	TGTGCCAGCACCCTAGGCGGGACAGGGGTAGGCGAGCAGTACTTC	CASTLGGTGVGEQYF
-	-	TRBV5-1	TRBJ2-1	TGCGCCAGCAGCTTGGGGCAACGGGGACACAGTAGCTCCTACAATGAGCAGTTCTTC	CASSLGQRGHSSSYNEQFF
TRBD1	-	TRBV27	TRBJ2-2	TGTGCCAGCAGTTTATCCGTAGCGGGGACAGGGGAGGCCGGGGAGCTGTTTTTT	CASSLSVAGTGEAGELFF
-	-	TRBV4-1	TRBJ2-3	TGCGCCAGCAGCCAAGGGCCCGCCGGGGCCTTGGACGCAGATACGCAGTATTTT	CASSQGPAGALDADTQYF
-	-	TRBV29-1	TRBJ2-1	TGCAGCGTTGAAGGGCAGGGTGTCGATGAGCAGTTCTTC	CSVEGQGVDEQFF